Listed below are T cell receptor beta chains from one sample, sequenced in a study of OX40 agonist ivuxolimab in advanced cancers. Assay used: immunoSEQ multiplex PCR; TCRdb lists only in-frame clones, some missing. The sample has approximately 82,000 clones; 85% are singletons. The specimen comprised CD4+ or CD8+ T cells sorted from blood, sampled in a trial of the OX40 agonist ivuxolimab. Source of these receptors: an adult with an advanced solid tumor such as melanoma, head and neck, liver or kidney cancer. Each CDR3 is given with its conserved first and last residue. Fields, in order: D gene, V gene, J gene, clone size, CDR3 DNA, CDR3 protein. D genes are given only for firm matches. Clone size is stated in some rows and not others, as once, few, many or a class when expanded.

D: TRBD2
V: TRBV28
J: TRBJ2-7
size: NA
DNA: TGTGCCAGCAGGAGCGGGGGGAACGAGCAGTACTTC
CDR3: CASRSGGNEQYF

D: NA
V: TRBV30
J: TRBJ2-7
size: NA
DNA: TGTGCCTGGAGTGAAAGCTCCTACGAGCAGTACTTC
CDR3: CAWSESSYEQYF

D: TRBD1
V: TRBV9
J: TRBJ1-4
size: once
DNA: TGTGCCAGCAGCGTTCGGACAGGGGAGGGTGAAAAACTGTTTTTT
CDR3: CASSVRTGEGEKLFF

D: NA
V: TRBV7-2
J: TRBJ1-5
size: few
DNA: TGTGCCAGCAGCTTAGTCGGAGGGGGTGGGAATCAGCCCCAGCATTTT
CDR3: CASSLVGGGGNQPQHF

D: TRBD1
V: TRBV7-6
J: TRBJ2-2
size: NA
DNA: TGTGCCAGCAGCCGGGACAGGGGAAAAGACACCGGGGAGCTGTTTTTT
CDR3: CASSRDRGKDTGELFF

D: NA
V: TRBV30
J: TRBJ1-1
size: NA
DNA: TGTGCCTGGAGTGCGGCCGTTCTAGGGCTCCGGGAAGCTTTCTTT
CDR3: CAWSAAVLGLREAFF

D: NA
V: TRBV9
J: TRBJ1-2
size: NA
DNA: TGTGCCAGCAGCCCTCGGGACACACGCATCTATGGCTACACCTTC
CDR3: CASSPRDTRIYGYTF

D: NA
V: TRBV7-3
J: TRBJ1-1
size: NA
DNA: TGTGCCAGCAGCTCTTTCGACAGTCAGAACACTGAAGCTTTCTTT
CDR3: CASSSFDSQNTEAFF

D: NA
V: TRBV4-2
J: TRBJ2-7
size: NA
DNA: TGTGCCAGCAGCCACCCGAACAACTACGAGCAGTACTTC
CDR3: CASSHPNNYEQYF

D: NA
V: TRBV5-4
J: TRBJ2-5
size: NA
DNA: TGTGCCAGCAGCCCTAACTTACAGGGCGGGGAGACCCAGTACTTC
CDR3: CASSPNLQGGETQYF

D: NA
V: TRBV19
J: TRBJ2-7
size: NA
DNA: TGTGCCACTTCAAAAGGGGGGGCACCCTACGAGCAGTACTTC
CDR3: CATSKGGAPYEQYF

D: TRBD1
V: TRBV28
J: TRBJ1-5
size: once
DNA: TGTGCCAGCAGCTCCCCCCGACAGGGTTGGAATCAGCCCCAGCATTTT
CDR3: CASSSPRQGWNQPQHF

D: NA
V: TRBV2
J: TRBJ1-1
size: NA
DNA: TGTGCCAGCAGTGGGACTCGGACAGTATTAAACACTGAAGCTTTCTTT
CDR3: CASSGTRTVLNTEAFF

D: NA
V: TRBV5-4
J: TRBJ1-6
size: NA
DNA: TGTGCCAGCAGCTTGGTGGGGGAGGCCTATTCACCCCTCCACTTT
CDR3: CASSLVGEAYSPLHF

D: NA
V: TRBV2
J: TRBJ1-2
size: NA
DNA: TGTGCCAGCAGTGAGACTCGGGACACCTATGGCTACACCTTC
CDR3: CASSETRDTYGYTF

D: NA
V: TRBV28
J: TRBJ2-3
size: NA
DNA: TGTGCCAGCAGTTTGGTAGAGACAGATACGCAGTATTTT
CDR3: CASSLVETDTQYF

D: TRBD1
V: TRBV19
J: TRBJ2-2
size: NA
DNA: TGTGCCAGTAGTCCCGACAGGGACACCGGGGAGCTGTTTTTT
CDR3: CASSPDRDTGELFF